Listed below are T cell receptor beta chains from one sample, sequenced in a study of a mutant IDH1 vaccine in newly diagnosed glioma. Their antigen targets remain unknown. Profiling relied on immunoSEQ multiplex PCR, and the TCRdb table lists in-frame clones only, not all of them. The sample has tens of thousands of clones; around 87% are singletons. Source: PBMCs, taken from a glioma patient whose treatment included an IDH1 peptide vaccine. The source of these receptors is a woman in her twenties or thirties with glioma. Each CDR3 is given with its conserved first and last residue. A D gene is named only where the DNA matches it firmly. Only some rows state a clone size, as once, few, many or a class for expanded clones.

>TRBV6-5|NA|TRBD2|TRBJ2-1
TGTGCCAGCACCAATAGCGGGGGGGTATTGTCGGAGCAGTTCTTC
CASTNSGGVLSEQFF
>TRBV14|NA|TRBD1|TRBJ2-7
TGTGCCAGCAGCACCCCGATGACAGGGGGCGAGCAGTACTTC
CASSTPMTGGEQYF
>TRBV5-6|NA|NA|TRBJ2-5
TGTGCCAGCAGCTACACGAAAGAGACCCAGTACTTC
CASSYTKETQYF
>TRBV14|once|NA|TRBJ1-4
TGTGCCAGCAGCCACGGGACCTCTGGAGGACTGTTTTTT
CASSHGTSGGLFF
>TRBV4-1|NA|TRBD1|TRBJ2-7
TGCGCCAGCAGCCCCCGGGACAGGGACTACGAGCAGTACTTC
CASSPRDRDYEQYF
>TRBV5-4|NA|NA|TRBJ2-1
TGTGCCAGCAGCCCTTTGAGGGACCGAGGCAATGAGCAGTTCTTC
CASSPLRDRGNEQFF
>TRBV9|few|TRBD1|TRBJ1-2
TGTGCCAGCAGCGTTCCGGGACAGTGGAATGGCTACACCTTC
CASSVPGQWNGYTF
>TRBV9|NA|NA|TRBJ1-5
TGTGCCAGCAGCATACGACCCAAACTGGAATATAGCAATCAGCCCCAGCATTTT
CASSIRPKLEYSNQPQHF
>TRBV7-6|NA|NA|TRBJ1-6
TGTGCCAGCAGACAGGACAGCTCCTCCTATAATTCACCCCTCCACTTT
CASRQDSSSYNSPLHF
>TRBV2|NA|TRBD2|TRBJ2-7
TGTGCCAGCAGTGATCTAGCGGCCTACGAGCAGTACTTC
CASSDLAAYEQYF
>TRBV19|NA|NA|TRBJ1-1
TGTGCCAGTAGCCTGGGGGTTAACACTGAAGCTTTCTTT
CASSLGVNTEAFF
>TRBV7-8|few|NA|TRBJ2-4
TGTGCCAGCAGCTTATCCGGGGAGGACATTCAGTACTTC
CASSLSGEDIQYF
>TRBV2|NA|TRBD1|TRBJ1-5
TGTGCCAGCAGGACAGGGACCAGCCGCAATCAGCCCCAGCATTTT
CASRTGTSRNQPQHF
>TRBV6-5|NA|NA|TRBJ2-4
TGTGCCAGCAGTTCCCCTGGGCGTTTAGCCAAAAACATTCAGTACTTC
CASSSPGRLAKNIQYF
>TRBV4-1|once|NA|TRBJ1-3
TGCGCCAGCAGCCTACAATCACAGGGTAGCAACACCATATATTTT
CASSLQSQGSNTIYF
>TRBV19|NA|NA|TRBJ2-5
TGTGCCAGTAGTGGGGGAGAGACCCAGTACTTC
CASSGGETQYF
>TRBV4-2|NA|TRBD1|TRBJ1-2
TGTGCCAGCAGCCTCGGACAGGGACTCTACACCTTC
CASSLGQGLYTF
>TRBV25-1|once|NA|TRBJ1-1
TGTGCCAGCAGTGAAATAGGCGGGGACACTGAAGCTTTCTTT
CASSEIGGDTEAFF
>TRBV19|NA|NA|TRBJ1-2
TGTGCCAGTAGTATAGGGGCCGGGGGCGAGAACTATGGCTACACCTTC
CASSIGAGGENYGYTF
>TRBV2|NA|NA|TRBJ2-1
TGTGCCAGCAGGGGGGACAACAATGAGCAGTTCTTC
CASRGDNNEQFF
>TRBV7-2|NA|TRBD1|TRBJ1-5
TGTGCCAGCAGCTTAGGGGACAGGGAACAACAGCCCCAGCATTTT
CASSLGDREQQPQHF
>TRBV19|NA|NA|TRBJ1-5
TGTGCCAGTAGTATAGGAGTATACTCGGTTAGCAATCAGCCCCAGCATTTT
CASSIGVYSVSNQPQHF
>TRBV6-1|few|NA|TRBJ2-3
TGTGCCAGCAGTCGACAGGATAGCACAGATACGCAGTATTTT
CASSRQDSTDTQYF
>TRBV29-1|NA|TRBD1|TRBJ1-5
TGCAGCGTGGGGGGACAGGGAAAGGGTCAGCCCCAGCATTTT
CSVGGQGKGQPQHF
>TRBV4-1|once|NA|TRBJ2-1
TGCGCCAGCAGCCAAGACAGGGACTACAATGAGCAGTTCTTC
CASSQDRDYNEQFF
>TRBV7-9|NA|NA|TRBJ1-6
TGTGCCAGCAGCCGCCCTGGGGCATCGAATAATTCACCCCTCCACTTT
CASSRPGASNNSPLHF
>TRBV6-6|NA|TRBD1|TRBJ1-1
TGTGCCAGCAGTCGCCGGGACAGGGACCATCCGGGGGCTTTCTTT
CASSRRDRDHPGAFF
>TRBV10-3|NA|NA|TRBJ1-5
TGTGCCATCAGTCTGACAGGTAACCAGCCCCAGCATTTT
CAISLTGNQPQHF
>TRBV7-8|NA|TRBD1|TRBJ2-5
TGTGCCAGCAGCCTTTGGACAGGGTACGGCGAGACCCAGTACTTC
CASSLWTGYGETQYF
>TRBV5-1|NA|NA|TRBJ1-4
TGCGCCAGCAGCTTGGATGGAGGCACGGTCGGGGAAAAACTGTTTTTT
CASSLDGGTVGEKLFF
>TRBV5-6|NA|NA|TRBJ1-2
TGTGCCAGCAGCTTGGGACAGCTAGACTATGGCTACACCTTC
CASSLGQLDYGYTF
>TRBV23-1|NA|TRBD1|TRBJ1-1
TGCGCCACCCTTCGGGGACAGGGTAGGTGGGTCTTT
CATLRGQGRWVF
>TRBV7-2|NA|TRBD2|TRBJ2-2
TGTGCCAGCAGCTTAGAACCAGCGGGGGCTATGAACACCGGGGAGCTGTTTTTT
CASSLEPAGAMNTGELFF
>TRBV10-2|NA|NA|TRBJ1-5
TGCGCCAGCGGAGGGGGGGTAGGCCAGCCCCAGCATTTT
CASGGGVGQPQHF
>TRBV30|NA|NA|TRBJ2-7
TGTGCCTGGAACCTTGGGGGGTCATCCTACGAGCAGTACTTC
CAWNLGGSSYEQYF
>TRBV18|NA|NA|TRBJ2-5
TGTGCCAGCTCACGGCTCGAGGGTGGGGAGACCCAGTACTTC
CASSRLEGGETQYF
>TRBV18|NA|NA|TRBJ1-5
TGTGCCAGCTCACCGCAGGGGACGAATCAGCCCCAGCATTTT
CASSPQGTNQPQHF
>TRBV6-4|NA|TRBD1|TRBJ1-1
TGTGCCAGCAGTGCATCCCCGGGACAGGGTGAAGCTTTCTTT
CASSASPGQGEAFF
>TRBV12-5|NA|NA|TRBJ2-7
TGTGCTAGTGGATGGGGGGGGGCTCGTGTATCCTACGAGCAGTACTTC
CASGWGGARVSYEQYF